This T cell receptor (beta chain) was identified during a study of cytomegalovirus exposure and HLA in healthy donors. Amplification used 60 Vbeta primers and 13 Jbeta primers. Here immunoSEQ multiplex PCR was the method, and the copy in TCRdb shows in-frame clones only, minus some. The data contain around 250,000 clones, approximately 80% of them singletons. Healthy bone marrow donors made up the donor group. This CDR3 region has 16 residues. The junction had 16 bases not matched to a gene; V was cut back by 6 bases and J by 6 bases. CDR1 SEHNR and CDR2 FQNEAQ come from the germline V gene (reference sequence).

Source material: PBMCs. The chain joins TRBV7-9 to TRBJ1-2, with 7 nucleotides matching TRBD1. The sequence was collected from a woman in her sixties in good health and CMV-seropositive. CDR3: CASSLQGLSLRNGYTF. CDR3 sequence (DNA): TGTGCCAGCAGTTTACAGGGGCTCTCTTTGAGGAATGGCTACACCTTC.